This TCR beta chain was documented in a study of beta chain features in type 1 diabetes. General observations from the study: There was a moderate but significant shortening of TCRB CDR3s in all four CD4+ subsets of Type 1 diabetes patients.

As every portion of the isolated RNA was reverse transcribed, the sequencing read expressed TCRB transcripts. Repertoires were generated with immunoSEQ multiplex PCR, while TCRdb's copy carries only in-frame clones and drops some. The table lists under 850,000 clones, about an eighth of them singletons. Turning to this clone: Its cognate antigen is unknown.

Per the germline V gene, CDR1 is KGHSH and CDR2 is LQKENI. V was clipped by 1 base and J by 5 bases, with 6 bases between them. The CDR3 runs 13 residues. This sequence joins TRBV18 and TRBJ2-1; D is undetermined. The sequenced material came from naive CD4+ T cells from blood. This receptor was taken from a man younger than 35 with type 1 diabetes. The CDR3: CASSPQVNNEQFF. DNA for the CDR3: TGTGCCAGCTCACCACAAGTTAACAATGAGCAGTTCTTC.